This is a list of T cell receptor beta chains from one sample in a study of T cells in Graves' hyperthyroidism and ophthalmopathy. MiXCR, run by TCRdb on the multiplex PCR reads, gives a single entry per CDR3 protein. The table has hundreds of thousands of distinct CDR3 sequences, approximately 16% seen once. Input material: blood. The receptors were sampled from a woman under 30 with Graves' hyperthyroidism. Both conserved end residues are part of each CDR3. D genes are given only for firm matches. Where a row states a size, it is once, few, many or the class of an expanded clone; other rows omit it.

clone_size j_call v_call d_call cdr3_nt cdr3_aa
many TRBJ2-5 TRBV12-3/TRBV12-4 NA TGTGCCAGCAGCATGAACAGACCCCGGGACGGCCTAGAGACCCAGTACTTC CASSMNRPRDGLETQYF
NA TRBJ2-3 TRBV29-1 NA TGCAGCGTTGAGGGGTCGGCTAGCACAGATACGCAGTATTTT CSVEGSASTDTQYF
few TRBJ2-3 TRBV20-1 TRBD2 TGCAGTGCTAGACTAGCGGGGGCTCAGTATTTT CSARLAGAQYF
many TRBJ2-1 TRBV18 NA TGTGCCAGCTCACCACCTACATTCGAGGCTGCGAACAATGAGCAGTTCTTC CASSPPTFEAANNEQFF
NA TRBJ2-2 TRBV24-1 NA TGTGCCACCAGTGATCCCAGGACTACCGCGAACACCGGGGAGCTGTTTTTT CATSDPRTTANTGELFF
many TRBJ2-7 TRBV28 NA TGTGCCAGCAGTTTATCAGGTTTCAACGAGCAGTACTTC CASSLSGFNEQYF
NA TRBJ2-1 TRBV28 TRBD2 TGTGCCAGCAGTTTGGGACTAGGGATATACAATGAGCAGTTCTTC CASSLGLGIYNEQFF
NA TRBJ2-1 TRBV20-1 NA TGCAGTGCCTGTCGGGACCTCGGGGCCTACAATGAGCAGTTCTTC CSACRDLGAYNEQFF
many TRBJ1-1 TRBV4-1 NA TGCGCCAGCAGCCAAGATAACTGGAACACTGAAGCTTTCTTT CASSQDNWNTEAFF
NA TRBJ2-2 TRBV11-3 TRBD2 TGTGCCAGCAGCAAAGGACTAGCGGGAGGGAAAGCCGGGGAGCTGTTTTTT CASSKGLAGGKAGELFF
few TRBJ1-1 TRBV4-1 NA TGCGCCAGCAGCCAAGACGGCAGGACGCTTTCTGAAGCTTTCTTT CASSQDGRTLSEAFF
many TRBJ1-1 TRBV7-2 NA TGTGCCAGCACCGAGTGGGGGGCCACTGAAGCTTTCTTT CASTEWGATEAFF
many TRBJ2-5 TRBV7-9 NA TGTGCCAGCAGCTTATGGGACGGTCAAGAGACCCAGTACTTC CASSLWDGQETQYF
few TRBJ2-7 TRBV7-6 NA TGTGCCAGCAGCCAAGGACCGGGGGGCGTCCGGGAGCAGTACTTC CASSQGPGGVREQYF
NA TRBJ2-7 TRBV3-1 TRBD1 TGTGCCAGCAGCGGTCACCGGACAGGGGGCTCCTACGAGCAGTACTTC CASSGHRTGGSYEQYF
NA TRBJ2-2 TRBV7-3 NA TGTGCCAGCAGCCGAACAAAGAGCCGGGGCTTAGGCGGGGAGCTGTTTTTT CASSRTKSRGLGGELFF
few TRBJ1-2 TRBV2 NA TGTGCCAGCAGATTCAGGGTGGACTATGGCTACACCTTC CASRFRVDYGYTF
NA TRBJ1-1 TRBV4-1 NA TGCGCCAGCAGCCAAGAGGGGGCGGGGGGCGTTGAAGCTTTCTTT CASSQEGAGGVEAFF
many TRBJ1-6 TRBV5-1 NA TGCGCCAGCAGCTTGGAGGGTCGAACTAATTCACCCCTCCACTTT CASSLEGRTNSPLHF
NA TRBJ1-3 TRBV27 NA TGTGCCAGCAGAGCGAGCTCTGGAAACACCATATATTTT CASRASSGNTIYF
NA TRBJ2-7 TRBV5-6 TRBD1 TGTGCCAGCAGCACGAGGGCAGGGGGCGGCTACGAGCAGTACTTC CASSTRAGGGYEQYF
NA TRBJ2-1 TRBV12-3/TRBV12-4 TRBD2 TGTGCCAGCAGTTTTCCTAGCGGTACCTACAATGAGCAGTTCTTC CASSFPSGTYNEQFF
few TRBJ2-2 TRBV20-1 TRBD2 TGCAGTGCCGCGGGACTAGCGAACACCGGGGAGCTGTTTTTT CSAAGLANTGELFF
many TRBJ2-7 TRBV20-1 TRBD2 TGCAGTGCTAGGGCCACTAGCGGTTCCTACGAGCAGTACTTC CSARATSGSYEQYF
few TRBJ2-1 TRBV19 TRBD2 TGTGCCAGTAGTATAGAGGCTAGCGGGAGGGTGACTGAGCAGTTCTTC CASSIEASGRVTEQFF
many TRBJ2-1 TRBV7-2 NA TGTGCCAGCAGCTTAGTGCCTACCTCGTCCAATGAGCAGTTCTTC CASSLVPTSSNEQFF
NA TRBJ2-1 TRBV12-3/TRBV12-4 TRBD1 TGTGCCAGCAGTTTAGACCCCGACAGGGGCCGAGGGAATGAGCAGTTCTTC CASSLDPDRGRGNEQFF
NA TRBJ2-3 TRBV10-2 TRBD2 TGCGCCAGCAATGTATTAGCGGGAGGGCCATCAGATACGCAGTATTTT CASNVLAGGPSDTQYF
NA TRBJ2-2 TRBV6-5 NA TGTGCCAGCAGTTACACCCCGCTGAACACCGGGGAGCTGTTTTTT CASSYTPLNTGELFF
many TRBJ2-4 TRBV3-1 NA TGTGCCAGCAGCCCCCTGGGGCAGGGAAACATTCAGTACTTC CASSPLGQGNIQYF
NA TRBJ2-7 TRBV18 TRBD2 TGTGCCAGCTCACCCGGGACTAGCGCCTACGAGCAGTACTTC CASSPGTSAYEQYF
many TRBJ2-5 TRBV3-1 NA TGTGCCAGCAGCCAAGGCCAGAACGGAGAGACCCAGTACTTC CASSQGQNGETQYF
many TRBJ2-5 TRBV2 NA TGTGCCAGCAACAGGGTGGGGAAAGAGACCCAGTACTTC CASNRVGKETQYF
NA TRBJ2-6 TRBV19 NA TGTGCCAGTAGTATCTCAGGGCCCCGCTCTGGGGCCAACGTCCTGACTTTC CASSISGPRSGANVLTF
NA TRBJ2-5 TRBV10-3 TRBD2 TGTGCCATCTTTTCTGCGTCTAGCGGGAGAGAGACCCAGTACTTC CAIFSASSGRETQYF
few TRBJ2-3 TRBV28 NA TGTGCCAGCAGTCTCACGAGGGGGGCGAAAGGGTCGGGCGATACGCAGTATTTT CASSLTRGAKGSGDTQYF